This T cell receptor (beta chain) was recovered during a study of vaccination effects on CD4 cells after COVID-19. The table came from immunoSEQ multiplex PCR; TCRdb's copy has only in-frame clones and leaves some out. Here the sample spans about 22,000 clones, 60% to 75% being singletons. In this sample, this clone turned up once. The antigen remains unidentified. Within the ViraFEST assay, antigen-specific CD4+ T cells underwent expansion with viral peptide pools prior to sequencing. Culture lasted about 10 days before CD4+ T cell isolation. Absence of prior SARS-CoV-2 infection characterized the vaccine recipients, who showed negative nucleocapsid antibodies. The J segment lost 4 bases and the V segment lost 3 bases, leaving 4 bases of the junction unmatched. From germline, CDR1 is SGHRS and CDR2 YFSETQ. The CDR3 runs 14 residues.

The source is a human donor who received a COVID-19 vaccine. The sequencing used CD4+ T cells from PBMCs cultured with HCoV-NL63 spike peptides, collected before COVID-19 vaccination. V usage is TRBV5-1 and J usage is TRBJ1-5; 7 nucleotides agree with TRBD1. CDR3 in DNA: TGCGCCAGCAGCTGGGGACAGCCTAATCAGCCCCAGCATTTT. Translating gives CASSWGQPNQPQHF.